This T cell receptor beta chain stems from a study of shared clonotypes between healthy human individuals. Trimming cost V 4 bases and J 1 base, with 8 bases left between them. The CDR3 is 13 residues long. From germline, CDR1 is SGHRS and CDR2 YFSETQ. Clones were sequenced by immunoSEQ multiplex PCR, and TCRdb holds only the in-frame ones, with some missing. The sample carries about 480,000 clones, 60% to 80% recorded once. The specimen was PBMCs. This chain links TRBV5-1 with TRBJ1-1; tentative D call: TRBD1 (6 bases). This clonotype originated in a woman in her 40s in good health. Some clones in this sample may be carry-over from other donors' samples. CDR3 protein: CASSQQGNTEAFF. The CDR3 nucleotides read TGCGCCAGCAGCCAACAGGGGAACACTGAAGCTTTCTTT.